This TCR beta chain came from a study of CD8 T cells in ankylosing spondylitis. Study results and limitations: Apparently characteristic of ankylosing spondylitis blood was a TCR beta motif (under ten highly homologous variants). Peripheral blood held disease-linked clones only at relatively low frequency, and these were CD8+.

The V gene lost 5 bases and the J gene lost 8 bases, with 21 bases spanning the gap. The germline V gene encodes CDR1 SQVTM and CDR2 ANQGSEA. CDR3 length equals 14 residues. A remark on this clonotype: Its specificity is unknown.

TCRdb re-called the 5' RACE reads through MiXCR, storing one row per CDR3 protein. The sample includes some 840,000 distinct CDR3 sequences, about an eighth seen only once; the top ten take around 0.51%. The material sequenced was blood, either unsorted or a sorted T cell fraction (not recorded which). The genes are TRBV29-1 and TRBJ1-1; D is undetermined. This TCR was sampled from a male donor with ankylosing spondylitis. CDR3 DNA: TGCAGCGTTACGCCGAATTGGGGAGGTTTAGAAGCTTTCTTT. It translates to CSVTPNWGGLEAFF.